This TCR beta chain was captured in a study of blood T cell repertoires in COVID-19. Study at large: PBMCs, B-cell-depleted T cells, or T cells were the source of the cDNA or gDNA that made up the material.

In the original analysis: Estimation of nucleated cell counts relied on the amplification of reference gene primers. Some clones are missing from TCRdb's copy, which holds only in-frame ones; the method was immunoSEQ multiplex PCR. The D gene and trimming were derived from the DNA, and the V and J assignments and clone size from that table. In the table there are about 150,000 clones, around three quarters of which are singletons. The CDR3 is made up of 13 amino acids. CDR1 is DFQATT, CDR2 SNEGSKA, per germline (reference sequence). Deletions cut 3 bases from V and 8 bases from J, with 14 bases between.

The rearrangement links TRBV20-1 to TRBJ1-5, with D perhaps TRBD1 (5 bases). The sample consisted of peripheral blood. The clonotype comes from a man older than 75 with acute or convalescent COVID-19. CDR3 DNA sequence: TGCAGTGCTAGTTTGGGGCTTATGGAGCCCCAGCATTTT. Its protein is CSASLGLMEPQHF.